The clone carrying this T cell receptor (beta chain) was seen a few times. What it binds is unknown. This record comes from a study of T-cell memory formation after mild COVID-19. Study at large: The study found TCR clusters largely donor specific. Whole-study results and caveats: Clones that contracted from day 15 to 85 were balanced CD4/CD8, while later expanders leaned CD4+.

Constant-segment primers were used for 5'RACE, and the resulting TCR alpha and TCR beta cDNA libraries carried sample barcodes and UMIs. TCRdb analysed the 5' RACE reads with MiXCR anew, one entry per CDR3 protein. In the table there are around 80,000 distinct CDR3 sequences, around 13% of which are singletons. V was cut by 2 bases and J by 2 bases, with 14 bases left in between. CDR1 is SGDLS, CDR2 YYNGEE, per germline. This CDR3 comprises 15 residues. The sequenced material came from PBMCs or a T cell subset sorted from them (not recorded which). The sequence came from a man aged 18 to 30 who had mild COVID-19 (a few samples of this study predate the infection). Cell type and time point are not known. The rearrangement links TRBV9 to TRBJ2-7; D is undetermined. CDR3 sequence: CASSVPPVGTYEQYV. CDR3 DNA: TGTGCCAGCAGCGTCCCCCCGGTGGGTACCTACGAGCAGTACGTC.